This TCR beta chain was profiled in a study of T cell responses to AZD1222 COVID-19 vaccine. Study findings and constraints: The donors showed a predominance of white British ancestry and of females, with possible underestimation of clonal diversity. Close to half of spike-specific TCRs reportedly recognize unmutated variant regions.

The method was immunoSEQ multiplex PCR; TCRdb's version includes in-frame clones alone and lacks a portion of them. The repertoire holds about 110,000 clones, about 80% seen once, with under 10% in the top ten. Points on this clone: Antigen specificity is unknown.

Germline assignment: CDR1 SNHLY and CDR2 FYNNEI. Losses at the gene ends were 7 bases for V and 0 bases for J; bases not matched to a gene: 8. This CDR3 contains 15 residues. The specimen comprised peripheral blood, sampled on day 0 of AZD1222 vaccination. The V gene is TRBV2, the J gene TRBJ2-7, with 8 bases that match TRBD2. The sequence was obtained from an adult in good health. CDR3 sequence: CASIPGGSYSYEQYF. In DNA form, the CDR3 reads TGTGCCAGCATTCCGGGGGGGAGTTACTCCTACGAGCAGTACTTC.